The 3 T cell receptor beta chains reported below all come from one sample, sequenced in a study of T-cell memory formation after mild COVID-19. TCRdb fed the 5' RACE reads into MiXCR, producing one record per CDR3 protein. The data show hundreds of thousands of distinct CDR3 sequences, approximately 23% seen once. Sequenced material: PBMCs or a T cell subset sorted from them (not recorded which). These receptors were obtained from an adult woman who had mild COVID-19 (a few samples of this study predate the infection). Cell type and time point are not known.

This clonotype was seen a few times. The rearrangement uses TRBV7-6 and TRBJ2-3; D remains unclear. The CDR3 extends over 13 amino acids. V lost 6 bases and J 0 bases, leaving 7 bases between the germline ends. Looked up from germline, CDR1 is SGHVS and CDR2 is FNYEAQ. CDR3 sequence: CASSGISTDTQYF. The CDR3 DNA is TGTGCCAGCAGTGGGATTAGCACAGATACGCAGTATTTT.

A few counts support this clonotype. The chain's CDR3 is CASSQDPSATGAHQPQHF. The CDR3 region has the DNA TGTGCCAGCAGCCAAGATCCTTCTGCGACAGGGGCTCATCAGCCCCAGCATTTT. The J gene is TRBJ1-5, the V gene TRBV3-1; 8 bases are a match to TRBD1. Trimming removed 0 bases from V and 5 bases from J; junction bases left unmatched: 12. The germline gives CDR1 LGHDT, CDR2 YNNKEL (reference sequence). The CDR3 length is 18 residues.

This clonotype was recorded only once. For the CDR3, the DNA is TGTGCCAGCAGCTTGTACCCCGAGTTGAACGTCTCCTACAATGAGCAGTTCTTC. Residues: CASSLYPELNVSYNEQFF. The chain carries TRBV5-6 and TRBJ2-1; D not resolved. V lost 1 base to trimming and J lost 0 bases, with 17 bases between them. Germline values: CDR1 SGHDT, CDR2 YYEEEE. The CDR3 is 18 residues long.